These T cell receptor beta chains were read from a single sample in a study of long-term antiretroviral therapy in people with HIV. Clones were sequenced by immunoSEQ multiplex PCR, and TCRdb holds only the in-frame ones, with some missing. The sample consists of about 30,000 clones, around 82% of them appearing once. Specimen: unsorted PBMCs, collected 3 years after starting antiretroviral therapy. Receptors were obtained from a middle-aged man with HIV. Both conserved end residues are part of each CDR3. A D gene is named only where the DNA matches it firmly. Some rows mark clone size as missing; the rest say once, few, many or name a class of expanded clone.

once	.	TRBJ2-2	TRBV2	CASSLEGTGELFF	TGTGCCAGCAGTCTCGAAGGGACCGGGGAGCTGTTTTTT
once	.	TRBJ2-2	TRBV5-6	CASTDRAGAGELFF	TGTGCCAGTACGGACAGGGCGGGGGCCGGGGAGCTGTTTTTT
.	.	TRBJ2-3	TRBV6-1	CASSKQTGLDTQYF	TGTGCCAGCAGTAAGCAGACAGGACTAGATACGCAGTATTTT
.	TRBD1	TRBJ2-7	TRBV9	CASSVGDRGPHEQYF	TGTGCCAGCAGCGTAGGGGACAGGGGGCCCCACGAGCAGTACTTC
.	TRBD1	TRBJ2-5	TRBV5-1	CASRTGQGGRGQETQYF	TGCGCCAGCAGAACGGGACAGGGGGGCCGGGGGCAAGAGACCCAGTACTTC
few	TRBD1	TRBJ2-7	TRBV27	CASSLLRDRGHHEQYF	TGTGCCAGCAGTTTACTCCGGGACAGGGGGCATCACGAGCAGTACTTC
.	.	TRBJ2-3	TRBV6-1	CASSVLQGLLPTDTQYF	TGTGCCAGCAGTGTATTACAGGGCTTACTCCCCACAGATACGCAGTATTTT
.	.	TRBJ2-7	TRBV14	CASSRSAGISYEQYF	TGTGCCAGCAGCCGATCGGCAGGAATCTCCTACGAGCAGTACTTC
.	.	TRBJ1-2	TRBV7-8	CASSPSRDPRANYGYTF	TGTGCCAGCAGCCCTAGCCGGGACCCTCGTGCTAACTATGGCTACACCTTC
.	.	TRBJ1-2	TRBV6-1	CASSPAGTLYGYTF	TGTGCCAGCAGTCCTGCAGGGACCCTCTATGGCTACACCTTC
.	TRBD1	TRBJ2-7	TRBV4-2	CASSQPGQGGEQYF	TGTGCCAGCAGCCAGCCGGGACAGGGGGGCGAGCAGTACTTC
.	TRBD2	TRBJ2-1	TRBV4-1	CASSQGGPGTRDNEQFF	TGCGCCAGCAGCCAGGGTGGACCCGGGACTAGAGACAATGAGCAGTTCTTC
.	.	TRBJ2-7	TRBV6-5	CASSYSGETVSYEQYF	TGTGCCAGCAGTTACTCGGGGGAGACAGTCTCCTACGAGCAGTACTTC
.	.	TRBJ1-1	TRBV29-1	CSGGGTEAFF	TGCAGCGGCGGGGGCACTGAAGCTTTCTTT
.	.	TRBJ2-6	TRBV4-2	CASSQSRNGQLLSGANVLTF	TGTGCCAGCAGCCAAAGCCGAAATGGACAGTTGCTCTCTGGGGCCAACGTCCTGACTTTC
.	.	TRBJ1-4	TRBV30	CAWSRGESGRTEKLFF	TGTGCCTGGAGTAGAGGGGAATCAGGGCGGACTGAAAAACTGTTTTTT
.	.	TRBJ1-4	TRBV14	CASSQDRGRTSNEKLFF	TGTGCCAGCAGCCAAGATAGAGGAAGGACATCCAATGAAAAACTGTTTTTT
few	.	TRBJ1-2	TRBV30	CAVIMLGGYTF	TGTGCGGTTATAATGTTGGGTGGCTACACCTTC
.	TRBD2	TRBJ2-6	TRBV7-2	CASSLPTSGRAYGANVLTF	TGTGCCAGCAGCTTACCGACTAGCGGGAGGGCCTACGGGGCCAACGTCCTGACTTTC
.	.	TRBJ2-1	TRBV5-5	CASSRIYNEQFF	TGTGCCAGCAGCCGAATATACAATGAGCAGTTCTTC
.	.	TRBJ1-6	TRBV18	CASSPDVESPLHF	TGTGCCAGCTCACCGGACGTGGAGTCACCCCTCCACTTT
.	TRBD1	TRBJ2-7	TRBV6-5	CASSGQGSYEQYF	TGTGCCAGTTCTGGACAGGGCTCCTACGAGCAGTACTTC
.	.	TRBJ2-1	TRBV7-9	CALLGNQNEQFF	TGTGCCCTCTTGGGGAACCAGAATGAGCAGTTCTTC
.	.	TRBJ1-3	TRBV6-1	CASSAGGSGNTIYF	TGTGCCAGCAGTGCGGGGGGCTCTGGAAACACCATATATTTT
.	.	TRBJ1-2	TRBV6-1	CASSVLYLNNYGYTF	TGTGCCAGCAGTGTATTGTACCTAAATAACTATGGCTACACCTTC
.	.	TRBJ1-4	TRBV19	CASSMSGGHNEKLFF	TGTGCCAGTAGTATGTCCGGGGGCCATAATGAAAAACTGTTTTTT
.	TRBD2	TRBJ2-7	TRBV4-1	CASSQEGTSGSPLGEQYF	TGCGCCAGCAGCCAAGAAGGGACTAGCGGGAGTCCCTTGGGAGAGCAGTACTTC
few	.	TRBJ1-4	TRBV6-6	CATRTGASEKLFF	TGTGCCACCCGGACGGGTGCATCCGAAAAACTGTTTTTT
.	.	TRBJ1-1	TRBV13	CASSVYRATEAFF	TGTGCCAGCAGCGTTTACAGGGCTACTGAAGCTTTCTTT
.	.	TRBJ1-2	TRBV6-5	CASSYGRGGYTF	TGTGCCAGCAGTTACGGACGCGGTGGCTACACCTTC
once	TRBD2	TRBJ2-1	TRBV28	CASSSTALAGGPRYNEQFF	TGTGCCAGCAGTTCTACTGCTCTAGCGGGAGGGCCACGCTACAATGAGCAGTTCTTC
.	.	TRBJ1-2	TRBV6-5	CASSYKGQANYGYTF	TGTGCCAGCAGTTATAAGGGTCAGGCAAACTATGGCTACACCTTC
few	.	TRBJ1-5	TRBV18	CASSPPETGDAGPQHF	TGTGCCAGCTCACCACCGGAGACGGGCGACGCCGGGCCCCAGCATTTT
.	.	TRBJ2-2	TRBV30	CAWSVSRGRGGELFF	TGTGCCTGGAGTGTGTCTAGAGGACGAGGCGGGGAGCTGTTTTTT
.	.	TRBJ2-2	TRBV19	CASSIEPTANTGELFF	TGTGCCAGTAGTATAGAACCGACAGCGAACACCGGGGAGCTGTTTTTT
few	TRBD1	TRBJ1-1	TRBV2	CASRDRSEAFF	TGTGCCAGCAGGGACAGGTCGGAGGCTTTCTTT
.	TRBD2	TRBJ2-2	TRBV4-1	CASSLERGPNTGELFF	TGCGCCAGCAGCCTCGAGCGGGGCCCTAACACCGGGGAGCTGTTTTTT
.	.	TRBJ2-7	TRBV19	CASSTFGTSIYEQYF	TGTGCCAGTAGTACCTTCGGGACATCCATTTACGAGCAGTACTTC
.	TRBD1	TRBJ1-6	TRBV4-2	CASSQRGQGSSYNSPLHF	TGTGCCAGCAGCCAAAGGGGACAGGGGAGCTCCTATAATTCACCCCTCCACTTT
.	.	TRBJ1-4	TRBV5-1	CASSTGTSTNEKLFF	TGCGCCAGCAGCACCGGGACATCAACTAATGAAAAACTGTTTTTT
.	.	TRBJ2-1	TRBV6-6	CASSLDATYNEQFF	TGTGCCAGCAGCTTGGACGCAACCTACAATGAGCAGTTCTTC
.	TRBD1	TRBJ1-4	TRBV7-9	CASSLVAGTVEKLFF	TGTGCCAGCAGCTTAGTGGCCGGGACAGTTGAAAAACTGTTTTTT
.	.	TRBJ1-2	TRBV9	CASSVVAGTNYGYTF	TGTGCCAGCAGCGTAGTGGCAGGGACTAACTATGGCTACACCTTC
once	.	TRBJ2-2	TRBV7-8	CASSLSRIVNAGELFF	TGTGCCAGCAGCCTATCGCGGATCGTGAACGCCGGGGAGCTGTTTTTT
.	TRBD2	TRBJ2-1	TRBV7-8	CASSLGSGLAAFPYNEQFF	TGTGCCAGCAGCTTAGGCTCGGGACTAGCGGCATTCCCTTACAATGAGCAGTTCTTC
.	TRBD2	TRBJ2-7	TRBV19	CASSSQRLAGKSYEQYF	TGTGCCAGTAGTAGCCAAAGACTAGCGGGTAAATCCTACGAGCAGTACTTC
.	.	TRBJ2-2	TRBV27	CASKQGQLTGELFF	TGTGCCAGCAAACAAGGACAGCTCACCGGGGAGCTGTTTTTT
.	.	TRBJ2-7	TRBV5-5	CASSLVSRVLAYEQYF	TGTGCCAGCAGCTTGGTGTCCAGGGTCTTAGCCTACGAGCAGTACTTC
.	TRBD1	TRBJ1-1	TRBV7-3	CASSQGAGTEAFF	TGTGCCAGTTCACAGGGGGCTGGGACTGAAGCTTTCTTT
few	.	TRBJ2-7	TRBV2	CASSENRPSYEQYF	TGTGCCAGCAGTGAAAACAGGCCATCCTACGAGCAGTACTTC
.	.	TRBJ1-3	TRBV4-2	CASSPSMVSGNTIYF	TGTGCCAGCAGCCCATCGATGGTCTCTGGAAACACCATATATTTT
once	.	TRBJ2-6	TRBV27	CASSFLRGAGANVLTF	TGTGCCAGCAGTTTTTTGAGGGGGGCTGGGGCCAACGTCCTGACTTTC
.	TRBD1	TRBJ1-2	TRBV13	CASSRTGGDYGYTF	TGTGCCAGCAGCCGGACAGGGGGCGACTATGGCTACACCTTC
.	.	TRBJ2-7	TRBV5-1	CASSLDSGFSYEQYF	TGCGCCAGCAGCTTGGATAGCGGTTTCTCCTACGAGCAGTACTTC
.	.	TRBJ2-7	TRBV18	CASSPRSGSSAYEQYF	TGTGCCAGCTCACCCCGGTCCGGGAGTAGCGCCTACGAGCAGTACTTC
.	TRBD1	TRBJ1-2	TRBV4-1	CASSPRGQGDYGYTF	TGCGCCAGCAGCCCCCGGGGACAGGGAGACTATGGCTACACCTTC
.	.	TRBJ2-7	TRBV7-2	CASSSELVSNEQYF	TGTGCCAGCAGCTCGGAGCTCGTTAGCAACGAGCAGTACTTC
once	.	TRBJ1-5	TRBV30	CASKAGDGNQPQHF	TGTGCCTCAAAGGCAGGTGACGGCAATCAGCCCCAGCATTTT
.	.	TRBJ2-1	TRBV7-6	CASSSRYARSGNEQFF	TGTGCCAGCAGCTCTAGGTATGCTCGGAGCGGCAATGAGCAGTTCTTC